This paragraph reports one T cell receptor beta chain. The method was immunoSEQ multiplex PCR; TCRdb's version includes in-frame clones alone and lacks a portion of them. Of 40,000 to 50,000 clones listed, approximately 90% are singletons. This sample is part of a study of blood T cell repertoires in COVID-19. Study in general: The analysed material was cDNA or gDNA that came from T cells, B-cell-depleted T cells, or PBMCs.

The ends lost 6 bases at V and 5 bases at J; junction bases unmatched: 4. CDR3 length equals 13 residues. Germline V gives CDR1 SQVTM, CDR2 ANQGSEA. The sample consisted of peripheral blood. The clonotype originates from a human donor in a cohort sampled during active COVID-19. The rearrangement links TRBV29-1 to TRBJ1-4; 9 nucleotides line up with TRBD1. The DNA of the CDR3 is TGCAGCGTCCTCGGGACAGGGAATGAAAAACTGTTTTTT. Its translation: CSVLGTGNEKLFF. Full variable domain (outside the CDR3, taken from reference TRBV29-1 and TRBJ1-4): SAVISQKPSRDICQRGTSLTIQCQVDSQVTMMFWYRQQPGQSLTLIATANQGSEATYESGFVIDKFPISRPNLTFSTLTVSNMSPEDSSIYLCSVLGTGNEKLFFGSGTQLSVL.